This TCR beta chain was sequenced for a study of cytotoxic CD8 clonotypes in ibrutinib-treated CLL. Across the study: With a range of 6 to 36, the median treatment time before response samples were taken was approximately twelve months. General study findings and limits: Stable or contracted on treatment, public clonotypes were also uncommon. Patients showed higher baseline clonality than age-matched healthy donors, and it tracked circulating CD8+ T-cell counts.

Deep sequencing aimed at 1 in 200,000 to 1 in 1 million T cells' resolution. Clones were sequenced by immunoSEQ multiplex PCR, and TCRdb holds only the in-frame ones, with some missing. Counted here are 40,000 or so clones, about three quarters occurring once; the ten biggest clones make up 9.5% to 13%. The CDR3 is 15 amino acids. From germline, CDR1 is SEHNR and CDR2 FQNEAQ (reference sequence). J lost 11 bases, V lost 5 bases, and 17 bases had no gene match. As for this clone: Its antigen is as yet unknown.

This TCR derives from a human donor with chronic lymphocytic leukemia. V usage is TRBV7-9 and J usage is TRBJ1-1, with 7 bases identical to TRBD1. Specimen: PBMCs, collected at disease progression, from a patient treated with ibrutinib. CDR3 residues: CASSARDSFTFGAFF. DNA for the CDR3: TGTGCCAGCAGCGCCCGGGACAGTTTTACGTTTGGGGCTTTCTTT. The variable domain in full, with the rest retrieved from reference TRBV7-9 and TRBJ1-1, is DTGVSQNPRHKITKRGQNVTFRCDPISEHNRLYWYRQTLGQGPEFLTYFQNEAQLEKSRLLSDRFSAERPKGSFSTLEIQRTEQGDSAMYLCASSARDSFTFGAFFGQGTRLTVV.